This T cell receptor beta chain was documented in a study of metastatic and nonmetastatic thyroid tumors. Turning to the study itself: Blood and tumor or nodule tissue repertoires from malignant and benign thyroid patients were compared.

Patients underwent thyroid surgery, and none had received any treatment before it. Per the study methods: CDR3 was compared across clinicopathological groups, and the resulting differences were used to build a distant-metastasis classifier for papillary thyroid cancer. TCRdb reassembled clones from the PCR reads with MiXCR. The V and J calls follow TCRdb's processing rather than the paper's. The sample includes around 16,000 clones, approximately 12% of them seen just once. Details on this clone: Its target is not known. A read error is possible here, since a much larger clone lies one base away.

CDR1 is SGHRS, CDR2 YFSETQ, per germline. The CDR3 loop spans 12 amino acids. Study-level findings and limits: Relative to benign nodules, malignant thyroid tumors were reportedly characterized by significantly elevated TCR beta diversity in blood and tumor.

The sequenced material came from tumor tissue. The TCR originated in a female donor with papillary thyroid cancer or a benign thyroid nodule (not recorded which). Some clones in this sample may be carry-over from other donors' samples. The chain uses TRBV5-1 and TRBJ2-7; D unclear. CDR3 loop: CASSQDGDQQYF. CDR3 DNA sequence: TGTGCCAGCAGTCAAGACGGCGACCAGCAGTACTTC.